This T cell receptor (beta chain) comes out of a study of persistence of HIV-infected CD4 T cells. General observations from the study: Rare CMV-responding cells carrying HIV-1 proviruses were not analyzed separately for TCR.

The stimulus was lysate of CMV-infected fibroblasts, around 10 ug/mL. CD40L/CD69 double-negative CD45RO-high memory CD4+ T cells were collected. Donors were HIV-1-infected adults who began suppressive ART during chronic infection. To note about this clone: As yet, its antigen is unknown.

The immunoSEQ assay was version 4, run in survey mode. Sequencing used immunoSEQ multiplex PCR; TCRdb keeps in-frame clones, though not all of them. The repertoire holds about 48,000 clones, about 80% seen once, with 3% in the top ten. The ends were cut back, 10 bases at V and 0 bases at J, with 12 bases in the middle. From germline, CDR1 is MNHEY and CDR2 SVGAGI. This CDR3 comprises 14 residues. Specimen: CD4+ T cells sorted from PBMCs after approximately 19-hour stimulation, collected from a patient who received antiretroviral therapy. The receptor's source is an adult man with HIV who was CMV-seropositive. This sequence joins TRBV6-5 and TRBJ1-4, with D perhaps matching TRBD1 (5 bases). As DNA, the CDR3 is TGTGCCACCGGCGGGGCAGCAACTAATGAAAAACTGTTTTTT. It specifies CATGGAATNEKLFF.